Each of the 11 T cell receptor beta chains below was sequenced from the same sample in a study of T cells expressing NK-cell markers (dated by TCRdb to about 2020). Library creation used 5' RACE. TCRdb shows the sequencer as Illumina HiSeq 2000. After TCRdb reprocessed the reads, each CDR3 protein sequence was kept as one row, without DNA. This sample's clone table shows 300,000 or so distinct CDR3 sequences. Of the sample, 4% to 5% falls within the top ten clones. Sequencing was carried out using blood T cells: a sorted CD56 or NKG2C T cell subset, CD4+ or CD8+ T cells, or bulk PBMC T cells (not recorded which). The receptors stem from a woman aged 18 to 75 in good health.

The chain has TRBV19 and TRBJ2-2; TCRdb reports TRBD1, a call that lacks DNA to check it against. This CDR3 is built from 16 residues. The germline gives CDR1 LNHDA, CDR2 SQIVND (reference sequence). This CDR3 is CASSEPGRTSTGELFF. Full variable domain (missing parts from reference TRBV19 and TRBJ2-2): DGGITQSPKYLFRKEGQNVTLSCEQNLNHDAMYWYRQDPGQGLRLIYYSQIVNDFQKGDIAEGYSVSREKKESFPLTVTSAQKNPTAFYLCASSEPGRTSTGELFFGEGSRLTVL.

This rearrangement joins TRBV28 to TRBJ2-1. The CDR3 totals 16 residues. Germline-derived CDR1 and CDR2 are MDHEN and SYDVKM. The CDR3 protein is CASSRIVAGSYNEQFF.

This chain joins TRBV5-6 and TRBJ1-2. Germline CDR1 SGHDT, CDR2 YYEEEE. The CDR3 runs 16 residues. The CDR3 here is CASILILRIANYGYTF.

The chain has TRBV5-1 and TRBJ1-1; TCRdb's D call of TRBD1 is untestable without DNA. The CDR3 length is 13 residues. CDR1 and CDR2 from the germline V gene are SGHRS and YFSETQ. CDR3 protein: CASSLATGAEAFF.

This chain uses TRBV15 with TRBJ2-3; lacking DNA, the TRBD1 call made by TCRdb goes unchecked. CDR1 is LNHNV and CDR2 is YYDKDF in the germline V gene (reference sequence). This CDR3 contains 17 residues. The CDR3 here is CATSSAPSGTRGDTQYF.

The V gene is TRBV5-1, the J gene TRBJ2-7; TCRdb picks TRBD2, but there is no DNA to check that call. The V gene's germline CDR1 is SGHRS and CDR2 YFSETQ. The CDR3 is made up of 14 amino acids. CDR3 loop: CASSSGLAGDEQYF.

V gene TRBV19 combines with J gene TRBJ2-7; TCRdb lists TRBD1, though no DNA is available to test this call. CDR1 is LNHDA, CDR2 SQIVND, per germline (reference sequence). The CDR3 has 14 residues. CDR3 amino acids: CASSPRTGRNEQYF. Variable domain in full (rest from reference TRBV19 and TRBJ2-7): DGGITQSPKYLFRKEGQNVTLSCEQNLNHDAMYWYRQDPGQGLRLIYYSQIVNDFQKGDIAEGYSVSREKKESFPLTVTSAQKNPTAFYLCASSPRTGRNEQYFGPGTRLTVT.

The chain has TRBV7-2 and TRBJ2-3; TCRdb outputs TRBD1, but without DNA this stays unchecked. CDR3 size: 14 residues. Germline lookup yields CDR1 SGHTA and CDR2 FQGNSA. The CDR3 here is CASSYRQTTDTQYF. The full variable domain, rest sourced from reference TRBV7-2 and TRBJ2-3, is GAGVSQSPSNKVTEKGKDVELRCDPISGHTALYWYRQSLGQGLEFLIYFQGNSAPDKSGLPSDRFSAERTGGSVSTLTIQRTQQEDSAVYLCASSYRQTTDTQYFGPGTRLTVL.

The chain joins TRBV19 to TRBJ1-1; the TRBD1 assignment by TCRdb is unverifiable without DNA. This CDR3 contains 14 residues. Germline-derived CDR1 and CDR2 are LNHDA and SQIVND (reference sequence). CDR3 protein: CASTQGGANTEAFF.

The chain uses TRBV6-2 or TRBV6-3 and TRBJ2-5; TCRdb designates TRBD2, a call that cannot be tested without DNA. Germline V gene sequence: CDR1 MNHEY, CDR2 SVGEGT. There are 17 residues in the CDR3. CDR3 sequence reads: CASTTPGLAGAQETQYF.

V gene TRBV7-6 combines with J gene TRBJ2-7. In germline, CDR1 is SGHVS, CDR2 FNYEAQ. This CDR3 has 14 residues. CDR3 sequence reads: CASSLAGVLGEQYF.